This T cell receptor (beta chain) was identified in a study of Ad26.COV2.S vaccination and SARS-CoV-2 variants (dated by TCRdb to 2020 to 2022). General notes on the study: Vaccine-arm donors came from COV1001, a multicentre, randomized, double-blind, placebo-controlled phase I-IIa trial of Ad26.COV2.S in healthy adults. A total of roughly 30 samples were included in the TCR-sequenced set, comprising around 19 Ad26.COV2.S vaccine recipients, 5 placebo recipients and 8 SARS-CoV-2 convalescent individuals. Trial participants were randomized into five groups of five: low-dose or high-dose Ad26.COV2.S given once or twice, or placebo on both occasions. Investigators did not know the trial group allocation while performing experiments and assessing outcomes. Sequencing of the TCRbeta repertoire served to evaluate the specificity and breadth of SARS-CoV-2-reactive T cell receptors following Ad26.COV2.S vaccination. Ad26.COV2.S was administered intramuscularly at 5 x 10^10 or 1 x 10^11 viral particles, either as a single shot or as two shots given 56 days apart.

Explained via the paper, the treatment or condition label denotes: around 19 received Ad26.COV2.S at low or high dose, single or two shots; a few received placebo; per-sample allocation not given. For vaccine and placebo recipients, repertoires were sequenced using samples collected on day 63 after the first injection. Between 29 July and 7 August 2020, Cohort 1b enrolled about 27 adults aged 18-55 years at one site in Boston, USA. Ad26.COV2.S consisted of a replication-incompetent adenovirus type 26 vector by which a prefusion-stabilized SARS-CoV-2 spike protein from the original Wuhan strain was expressed. What the work shows at the level of the full study, not this receptor alone: The authors noted that the TCR breadth and depth analyses may have underestimated total T cell responses. After vaccination, substantial breadth of spike-specific CD8+ and CD4+ T cell responses was reported. The study lacked the statistical power to compare responses across vaccine doses or regimens. Compared with placebo recipients, Ad26.COV2.S recipients showed higher spike-specific TCR breadth (P = 0.0014). Vaccine and placebo recipients had comparable non-spike TCR breadth, which fits with the vaccine containing only spike.

V loses 0 bases, J loses 0 bases, and the germline ends lie 17 bases apart. Reading from cysteine to phenylalanine, the CDR3 counts 18 amino acids. Of the read, only the CDR3 DNA is kept; its 54 bases are in frame from base 1. The immunoSEQ Assay was the method used to sequence TCRbeta CDR3 regions. After extraction, genomic DNA underwent amplification by bias-controlled multiplex PCR, followed by high-throughput sequencing. On the authors' methods: To quantify the absolute abundance of each unique TCRbeta CDR3 region, sequences were collapsed and filtered. T cell fraction was estimated by normalization of TCRbeta template counts to usable DNA, with usable DNA being measured through amplification of reference genes present in all nucleated cells. Repertoire TCRs were annotated as SARS-CoV-2-specific when V gene, CDR3 amino acid sequence and J gene were exactly matched to a known reactive TCR set. The reference SARS-CoV-2 TCR set was obtained from MIRA and was filtered for enrichment in COVID-19-positive ImmuneCODE repertoires, whereby public or cross-reactive TCRs were removed. Using the MIRA antigens, annotated TCRs were further analysed by specific ORF or by position within an ORF. Breadth was defined as annotated unique rearrangements over total unique productive rearrangements; depth was the summed frequency of those rearrangements. TCR breadth was compared between groups using two-sided Wilcoxon rank-sum tests. TCRdb obtained this table from immuneACCESS and retained in-frame rearrangements with V and J assigned. These tables miss some clones; where compared with another copy, unresolved V genes account for less than half of the shortfall, and the remainder is unexplained. That table is the source of V, J and clone size, and D and trimming were worked out from the DNA. Here the sample has 400,000 to 450,000 clones; 90% occur a single time. The top ten clonotypes cover 9.5% to 15% of the sample.

A note on this clone: The antigen it recognizes is unknown. No qualities accompany the bases; no much larger clone lies one base away.

This receptor was obtained from a person between 18 and 65 years old who received the Ad26.COV2.S COVID-19 vaccine or a placebo. The chain links TRBV5-3 with TRBJ2-3; the D gene remains uncertain. TRBV5-3 is an ORF, and what it does is uncertain. Sequenced material: peripheral blood, taken in a trial of Ad26.COV2.S vaccine versus placebo. The CDR3 amino acid sequence is: CARSLAGGFSTSTDTQYF. The sequenced DNA: TGTGCCAGAAGCTTGGCCGGTGGGTTCTCTACTAGCACAGATACGCAGTATTTT.